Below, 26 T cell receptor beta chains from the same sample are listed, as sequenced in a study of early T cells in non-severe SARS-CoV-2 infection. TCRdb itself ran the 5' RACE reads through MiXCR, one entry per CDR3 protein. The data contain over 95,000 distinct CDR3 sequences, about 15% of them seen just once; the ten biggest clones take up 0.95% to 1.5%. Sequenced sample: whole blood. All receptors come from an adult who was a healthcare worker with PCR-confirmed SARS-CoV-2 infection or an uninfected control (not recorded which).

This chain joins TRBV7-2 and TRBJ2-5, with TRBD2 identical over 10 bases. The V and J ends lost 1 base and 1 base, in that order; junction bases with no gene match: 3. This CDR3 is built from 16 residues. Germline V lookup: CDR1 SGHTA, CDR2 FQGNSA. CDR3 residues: CASSLGLAGSQETQYF. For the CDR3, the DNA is TGTGCCAGCAGCTTAGGACTAGCGGGTTCCCAAGAGACCCAGTACTTC.

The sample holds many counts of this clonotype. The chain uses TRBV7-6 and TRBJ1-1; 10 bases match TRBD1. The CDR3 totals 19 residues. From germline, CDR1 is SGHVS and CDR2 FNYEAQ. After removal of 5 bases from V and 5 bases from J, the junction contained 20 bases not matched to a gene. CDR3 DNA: TGTGCCAGCAGCCCACTTATCTCGCAGACAGGGGGCGGAGGGACTGAAGCTTTCTTT. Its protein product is CASSPLISQTGGGGTEAFF. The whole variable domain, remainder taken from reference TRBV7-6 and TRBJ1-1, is GAGVSQSPRYKVTKRGQDVALRCDPISGHVSLYWYRQALGQGPEFLTYFNYEAQQDKSGLPNDRFSAERPEGSISTLTIQRTEQRDSAMYRCASSPLISQTGGGGTEAFFGQGTRLTVV.

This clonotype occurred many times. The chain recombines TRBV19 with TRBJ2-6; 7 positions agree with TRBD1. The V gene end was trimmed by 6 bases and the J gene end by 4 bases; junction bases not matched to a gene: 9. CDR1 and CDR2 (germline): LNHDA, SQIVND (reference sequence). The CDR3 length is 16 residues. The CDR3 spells CASRYPQGLGANVLTF. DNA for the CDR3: TGTGCCAGTAGATACCCACAGGGGTTAGGGGCCAACGTCCTGACTTTC.

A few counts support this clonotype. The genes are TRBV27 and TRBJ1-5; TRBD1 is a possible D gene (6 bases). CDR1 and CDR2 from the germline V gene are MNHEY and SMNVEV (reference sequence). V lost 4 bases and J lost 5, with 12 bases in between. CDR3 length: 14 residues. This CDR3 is CASSSTGSDQPQHF. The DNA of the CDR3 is TGTGCCAGCAGTTCCACAGGGTCGGATCAGCCCCAGCATTTT.

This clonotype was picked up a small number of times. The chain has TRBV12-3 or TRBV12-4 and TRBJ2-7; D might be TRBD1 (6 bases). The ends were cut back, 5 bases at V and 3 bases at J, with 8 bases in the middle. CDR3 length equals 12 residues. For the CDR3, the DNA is TGTGCCAGCAGTCTGGACAGCTACGAGCAGTACTTC. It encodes CASSLDSYEQYF.

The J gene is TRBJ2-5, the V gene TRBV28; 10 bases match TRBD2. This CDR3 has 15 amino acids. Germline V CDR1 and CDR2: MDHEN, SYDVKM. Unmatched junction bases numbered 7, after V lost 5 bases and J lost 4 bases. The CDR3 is CASSREREGLETQYF. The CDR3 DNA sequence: TGTGCCAGCAGTCGGGAGCGGGAGGGCCTAGAGACCCAGTACTTC.

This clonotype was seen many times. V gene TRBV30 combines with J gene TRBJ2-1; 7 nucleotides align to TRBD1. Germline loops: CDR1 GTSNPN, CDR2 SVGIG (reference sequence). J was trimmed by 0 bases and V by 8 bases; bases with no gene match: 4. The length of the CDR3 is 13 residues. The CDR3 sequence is CARRDSSYNEQFF. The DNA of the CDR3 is TGTGCCCGAAGGGACAGCTCCTACAATGAGCAGTTCTTC.

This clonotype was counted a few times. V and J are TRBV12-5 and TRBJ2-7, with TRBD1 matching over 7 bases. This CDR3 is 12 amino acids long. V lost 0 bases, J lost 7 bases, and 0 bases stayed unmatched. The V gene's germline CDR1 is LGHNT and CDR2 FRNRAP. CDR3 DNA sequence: TGTGCTAGTGGTTTGGTACAGGGGGAGCAGTACTTC. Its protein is CASGLVQGEQYF.

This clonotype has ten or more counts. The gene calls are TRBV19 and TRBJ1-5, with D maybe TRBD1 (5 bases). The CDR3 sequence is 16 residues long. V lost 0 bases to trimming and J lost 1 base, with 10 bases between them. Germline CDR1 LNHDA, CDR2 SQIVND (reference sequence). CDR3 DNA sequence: TGTGCCAGTAGTATAGACTCACGACAGAGCAATCAGCCCCAGCATTTT. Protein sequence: CASSIDSRQSNQPQHF.

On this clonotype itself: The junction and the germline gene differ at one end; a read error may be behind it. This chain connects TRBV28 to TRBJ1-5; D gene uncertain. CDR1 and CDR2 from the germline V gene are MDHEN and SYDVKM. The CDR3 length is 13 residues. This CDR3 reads CASSWGSKQPQHF. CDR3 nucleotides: TGTGCCAGCAGTTGGGGTAGCAAACAGCCCCAGCATTTT.

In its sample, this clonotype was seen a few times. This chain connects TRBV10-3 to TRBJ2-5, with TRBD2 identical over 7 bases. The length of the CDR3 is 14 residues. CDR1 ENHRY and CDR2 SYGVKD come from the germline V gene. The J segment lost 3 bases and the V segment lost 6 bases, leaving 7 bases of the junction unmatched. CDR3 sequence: CAIRTGTTEETQYF. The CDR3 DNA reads TGTGCCATCAGGACCGGGACTACCGAAGAGACCCAGTACTTC.

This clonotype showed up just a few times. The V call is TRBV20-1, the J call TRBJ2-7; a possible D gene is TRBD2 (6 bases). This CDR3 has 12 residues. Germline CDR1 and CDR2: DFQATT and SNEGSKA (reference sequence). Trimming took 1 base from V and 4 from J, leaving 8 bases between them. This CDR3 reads CSARGGVYEQYF. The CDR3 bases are TGCAGTGCTAGAGGGGGGGTTTACGAGCAGTACTTC.

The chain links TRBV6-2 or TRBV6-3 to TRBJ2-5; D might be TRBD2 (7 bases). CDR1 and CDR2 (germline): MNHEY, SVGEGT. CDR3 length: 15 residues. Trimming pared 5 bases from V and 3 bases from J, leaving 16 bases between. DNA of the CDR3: TGTGCCAGCAGTCCTCATGCGGGGGCTAAAGAGACCCAGTACTTC. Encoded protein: CASSPHAGAKETQYF.

The CDR3 loop is CSGDKGEDEQFF. CDR3 DNA sequence: TGCAGCGGGGACAAGGGGGAGGATGAGCAGTTCTTC. This chain joins TRBV29-1 and TRBJ2-1; either TRBD1 or TRBD2 may fit D (6 bases each). CDR3 length: 12 amino acids. V lost 7 bases and J 8 bases, leaving 15 bases between the germline ends. Germline-derived CDR1 and CDR2 are SQVTM and ANQGSEA.

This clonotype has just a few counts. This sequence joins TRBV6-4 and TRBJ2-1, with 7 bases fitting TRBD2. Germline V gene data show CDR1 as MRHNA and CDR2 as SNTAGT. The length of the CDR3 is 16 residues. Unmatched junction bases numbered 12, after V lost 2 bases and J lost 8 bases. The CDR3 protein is CASSDRGGSLSHEQFF. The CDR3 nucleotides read TGTGCCAGCAGTGACAGGGGCGGGAGTCTCTCCCATGAGCAGTTCTTC.

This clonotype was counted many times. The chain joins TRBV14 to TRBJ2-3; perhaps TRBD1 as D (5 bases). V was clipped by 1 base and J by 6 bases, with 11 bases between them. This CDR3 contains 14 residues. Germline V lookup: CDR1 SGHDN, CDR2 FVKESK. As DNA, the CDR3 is TGTGCCAGCAGCCAAGTCACAGGTTGGGATACGCAGTATTTT. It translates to CASSQVTGWDTQYF.

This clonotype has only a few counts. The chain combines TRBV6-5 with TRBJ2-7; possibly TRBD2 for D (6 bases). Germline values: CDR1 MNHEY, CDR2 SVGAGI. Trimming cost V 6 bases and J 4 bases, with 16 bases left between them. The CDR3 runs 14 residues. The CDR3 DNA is TGTGCCAGCAGCCCTGACCGGGGGTTGTACGAGCAGTACTTC. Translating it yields CASSPDRGLYEQYF.

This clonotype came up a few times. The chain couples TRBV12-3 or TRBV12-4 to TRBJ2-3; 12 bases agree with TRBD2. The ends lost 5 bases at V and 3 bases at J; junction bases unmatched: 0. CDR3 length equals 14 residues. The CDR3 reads CASSGTSGTDTQYF. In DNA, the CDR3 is TGTGCCAGCAGTGGGACTAGCGGGACAGATACGCAGTATTTT.

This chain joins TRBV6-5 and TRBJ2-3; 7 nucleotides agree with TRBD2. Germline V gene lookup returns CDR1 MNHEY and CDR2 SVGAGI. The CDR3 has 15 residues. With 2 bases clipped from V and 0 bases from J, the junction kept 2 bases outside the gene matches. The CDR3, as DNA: TGTGCCAGCAGTTACGGGGGGGGAAGCACAGATACGCAGTATTTT. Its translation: CASSYGGGSTDTQYF.

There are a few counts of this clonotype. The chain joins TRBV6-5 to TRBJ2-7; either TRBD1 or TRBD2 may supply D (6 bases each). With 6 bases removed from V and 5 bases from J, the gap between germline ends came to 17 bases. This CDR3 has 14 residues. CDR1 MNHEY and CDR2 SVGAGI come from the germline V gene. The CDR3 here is CASRGTGTGHEQYF. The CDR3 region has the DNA TGTGCCAGCAGGGGAACAGGGACTGGCCACGAGCAGTACTTC.

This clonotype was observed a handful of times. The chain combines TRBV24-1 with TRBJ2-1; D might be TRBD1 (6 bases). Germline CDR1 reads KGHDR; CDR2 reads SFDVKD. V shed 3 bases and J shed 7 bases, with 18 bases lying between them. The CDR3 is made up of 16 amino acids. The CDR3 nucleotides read TGTGCCACCAGTGATAACAGGGTATCTCTAACGAATGAGCAGTTCTTC. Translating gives CATSDNRVSLTNEQFF.

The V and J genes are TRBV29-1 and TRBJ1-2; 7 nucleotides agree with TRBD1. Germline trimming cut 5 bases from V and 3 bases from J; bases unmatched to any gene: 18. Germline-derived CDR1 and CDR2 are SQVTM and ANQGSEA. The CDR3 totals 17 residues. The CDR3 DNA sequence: TGCAGCGTTTTAGGGCGAAGGGTCCCCCAGGGGGACTATGGCTACACCTTC. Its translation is CSVLGRRVPQGDYGYTF.

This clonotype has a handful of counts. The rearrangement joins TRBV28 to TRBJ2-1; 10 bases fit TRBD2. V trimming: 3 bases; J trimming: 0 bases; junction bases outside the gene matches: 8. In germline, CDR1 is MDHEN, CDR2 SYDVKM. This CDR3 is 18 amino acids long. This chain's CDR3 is CASSFASGRGSSYNEQFF. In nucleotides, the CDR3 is TGTGCCAGCAGTTTCGCTAGCGGGAGAGGGAGCTCCTACAATGAGCAGTTCTTC.

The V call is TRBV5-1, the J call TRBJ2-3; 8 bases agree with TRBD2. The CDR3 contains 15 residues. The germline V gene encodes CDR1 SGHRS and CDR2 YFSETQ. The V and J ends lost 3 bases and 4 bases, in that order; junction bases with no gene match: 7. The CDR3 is CASSSGVAGPDTQYF. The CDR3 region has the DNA TGCGCCAGCAGCTCAGGAGTAGCGGGACCAGATACGCAGTATTTT.

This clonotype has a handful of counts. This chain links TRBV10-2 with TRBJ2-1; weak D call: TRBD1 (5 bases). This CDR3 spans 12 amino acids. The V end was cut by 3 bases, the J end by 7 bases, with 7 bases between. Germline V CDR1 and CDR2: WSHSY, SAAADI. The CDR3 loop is CASSDQGNEQFF. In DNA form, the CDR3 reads TGCGCCAGCAGTGATCAGGGTAATGAGCAGTTCTTC.

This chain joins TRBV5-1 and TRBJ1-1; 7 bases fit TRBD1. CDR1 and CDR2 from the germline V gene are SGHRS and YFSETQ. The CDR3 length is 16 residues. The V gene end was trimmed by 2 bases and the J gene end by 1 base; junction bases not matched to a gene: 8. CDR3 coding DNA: TGCGCCAGCAGCTTCCACCGGACAGGCTCGAACACTGAAGCTTTCTTT. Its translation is CASSFHRTGSNTEAFF.